The next 11 T cell receptor beta chains were all read from a single sample in a study of blood T cell repertoires in COVID-19 (TCRdb year 2020). Library method: the immunoSEQ multiplex PCR assay. The immuneACCESS repertoire file appears here via TCRdb, limited to in-frame rearrangements. These files lack a portion of the clones; in checked studies, under half of the deficit traces to unresolved V genes, and the cause of the others is not known. The sample profile shows 250,000 to 300,000 clones; roughly 86% of them were found once. The ten biggest clones cover around 1% of the sample. Sequencing was done on a sample of PBMCs or T cells enriched from blood (not recorded which). The receptors originated from a woman aged 30 to 39 who had recovered from COVID-19.

CDR3 residues: CASSSGTSGSLEQFF. CDR3 nucleotides: TGTGCCAGCAGCTCCGGGACTAGCGGGAGTCTCGAGCAGTTCTTC. The chain joins TRBV6-5 to TRBJ2-1, with 14 positions matching TRBD2. V lost 6 bases to trimming and J lost 10 bases; unmatched junction nucleotides: 8. The germline V gene has CDR1 MNHEY and CDR2 SVGAGI. There are 15 residues in the CDR3.

This chain joins TRBV29-1 and TRBJ1-1; 7 bases are shared with TRBD1. This CDR3 comprises 14 residues. V lost 6 bases to trimming and J lost 4 bases; unmatched junction nucleotides: 11. The V gene's germline CDR1 is SQVTM and CDR2 ANQGSEA. DNA of the CDR3: TGCAGCGTGGGTGACAGGGATCGTGTCACTGAAGCTTTCTTT. Translating gives CSVGDRDRVTEAFF.

This clone was picked up one time. The rearrangement links TRBV4-1 to TRBJ2-5; 7 bases match TRBD2. The CDR3 runs to 13 residues. Trimming removed 5 bases from V and 5 bases from J; junction bases left unmatched: 5. From germline, CDR1 is MGHRA and CDR2 YSYEKL. CDR3 DNA sequence: TGCGCCAGCAGCGGACTAGTCACCGAGACCCAGTACTTC. It yields the protein CASSGLVTETQYF.

J is TRBJ1-4 and V is TRBV28; D is perhaps TRBD1 (5 bases). Looked up from germline, CDR1 is MDHEN and CDR2 is SYDVKM. The CDR3 extends over 13 amino acids. V was pared by 3 bases and J by 8 bases, with 10 bases between. The CDR3 is CASSLGGLEKLFF. In nucleotides, the CDR3 is TGTGCCAGCAGTTTGGGGGGGTTGGAAAAACTGTTTTTT.

This rearrangement joins TRBV5-1 to TRBJ2-3; a possible D gene is TRBD1 (5 bases). The CDR3 covers 15 residues. The V gene lost 0 bases and the J gene lost 0 bases, with 8 bases spanning the gap. In germline, CDR1 is SGHRS, CDR2 YFSETQ. CDR3 bases: TGCGCCAGCAGCTTGGAGAGACAGAGCACAGATACGCAGTATTTT. Translation: CASSLERQSTDTQYF.

The chain carries TRBV5-6 and TRBJ1-1; no clear D gene. The CDR3 is made up of 16 amino acids. Trimming shortened V by 4 bases and J by 3 bases, and 19 bases separated the two germline ends. In germline, CDR1 is SGHDT, CDR2 YYEEEE. CDR3 loop: CASSLGRRGRDTEAFF. The CDR3 DNA reads TGTGCCAGCAGCCTGGGGAGAAGAGGGAGGGACACTGAAGCTTTCTTT.

V usage is TRBV7-6 and J usage is TRBJ1-2, with a tentative D call TRBD1 (6 bases). The V end was cut by 4 bases, the J end by 6 bases, with 12 bases between. The germline CDR1 and CDR2 sequences are SGHVS and FNYEAQ. The CDR3 has 13 residues. The CDR3 sequence: CASSSTQGNGYTF. In DNA form, the CDR3 reads TGTGCCAGCAGCTCGACCCAGGGGAATGGCTACACCTTC.

This chain connects TRBV27 to TRBJ2-2; 7 bases are a match to TRBD2. This CDR3 region has 17 residues. Germline lookup yields CDR1 MNHEY and CDR2 SMNVEV (reference sequence). The trim removed 1 base at V and 6 bases at J, leaving 11 bases unmatched. The CDR3 protein is CASSLWGGVTSSGELFF. CDR3 DNA: TGTGCCAGCAGTTTATGGGGGGGGGTGACTAGCTCCGGGGAGCTGTTTTTT.

This clone appeared a single time. J is TRBJ2-1 and V is TRBV7-2; 9 bases map to TRBD2. V shed 2 bases and J 6 bases; nucleotides not matched to a gene: 11. The germline CDR1 and CDR2 sequences are SGHTA and FQGNSA. There are 17 residues in the CDR3. The CDR3 DNA reads as TGTGCCAGCAGCTTAAGGGGTGGACTAGCGTCGGGCAATGAGCAGTTCTTC. Translating gives CASSLRGGLASGNEQFF.

The chain has TRBV5-6 and TRBJ2-3; 12 bases match TRBD2. Germline CDR1 SGHDT, CDR2 YYEEEE. Trimming cost V 0 bases and J 2 bases; bases outside gene matches: 4. CDR3 length equals 17 residues. The CDR3 coding sequence is TGTGCCAGCAGCTTGGCCCCTAGCGGGGGGGCCACAGATACGCAGTATTTT. It is translated as CASSLAPSGGATDTQYF.

This clone was picked up a small number of times. This chain links TRBV6-2 or TRBV6-3 with TRBJ1-6; D is unclear. V lost 4 bases and J lost 0, with 7 bases in between. The CDR3 is 15 amino acids. From germline, CDR1 is MNHEY and CDR2 SVGEGT. CDR3 region: CASSLISSYNSPLHF. The DNA of the CDR3 is TGTGCCAGCAGTTTGATCAGCTCCTATAATTCACCCCTCCACTTT.